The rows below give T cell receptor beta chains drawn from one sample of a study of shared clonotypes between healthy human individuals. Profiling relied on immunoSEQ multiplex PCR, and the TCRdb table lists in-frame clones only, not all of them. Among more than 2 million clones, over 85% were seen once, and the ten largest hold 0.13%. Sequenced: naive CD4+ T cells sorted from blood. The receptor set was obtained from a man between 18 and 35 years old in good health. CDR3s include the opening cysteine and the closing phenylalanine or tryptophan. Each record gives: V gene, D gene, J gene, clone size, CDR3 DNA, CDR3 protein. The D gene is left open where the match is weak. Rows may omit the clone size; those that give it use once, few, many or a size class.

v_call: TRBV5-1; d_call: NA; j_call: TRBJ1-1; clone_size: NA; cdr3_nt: TGCGCCACCTCTCCGGGGACAAACACTGAAGCTTTCTTT; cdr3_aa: CATSPGTNTEAFF
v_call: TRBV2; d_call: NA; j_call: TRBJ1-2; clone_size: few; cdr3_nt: TGTGCCAGCAGTGATGGGACTTCCAGCTACACCTTC; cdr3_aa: CASSDGTSSYTF
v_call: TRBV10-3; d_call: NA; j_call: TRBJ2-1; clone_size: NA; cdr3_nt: TGTGCCATAAATGCCCGTAATGAGCAGTTCTTC; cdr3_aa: CAINARNEQFF
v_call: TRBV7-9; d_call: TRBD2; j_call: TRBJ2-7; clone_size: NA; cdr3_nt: TGTGCCAGCAGCGAGGAAGCGGGGGGGAGCTACGAGCAGTACTTC; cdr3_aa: CASSEEAGGSYEQYF
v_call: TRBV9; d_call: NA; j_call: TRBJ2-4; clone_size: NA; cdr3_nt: TGTGCCAGCAGCGGAGGACGGGCAAACATTCAGTACTTC; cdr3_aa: CASSGGRANIQYF
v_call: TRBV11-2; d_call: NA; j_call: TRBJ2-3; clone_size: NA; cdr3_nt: TGTGCCAGCAGCTTTTCTAGAGATACGCAGTATTTT; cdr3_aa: CASSFSRDTQYF
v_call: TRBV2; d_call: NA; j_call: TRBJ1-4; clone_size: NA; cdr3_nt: TGTGCCAGCAGTGAAGAGGCGGGATTTAATGAAAAACTGTTTTTT; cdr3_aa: CASSEEAGFNEKLFF
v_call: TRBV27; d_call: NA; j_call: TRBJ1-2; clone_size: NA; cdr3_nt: TGTGCCAGCAGTTTGGCGGGGGCCTATGGCTACACCTTC; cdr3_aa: CASSLAGAYGYTF
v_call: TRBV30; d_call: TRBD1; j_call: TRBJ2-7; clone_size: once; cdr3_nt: TGTGCCTGGAGACCATTAAAAGTGGGACAGGGGTCCTACGAGCAGTACTTC; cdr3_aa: CAWRPLKVGQGSYEQYF
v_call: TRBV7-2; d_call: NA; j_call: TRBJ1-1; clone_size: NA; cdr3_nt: TGTGCCAGCAGCTTGGGGGGACGCAACACTGAAGCTTTCTTT; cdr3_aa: CASSLGGRNTEAFF
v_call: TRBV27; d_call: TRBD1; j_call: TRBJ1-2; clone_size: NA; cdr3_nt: TGTGCCAGCAGTTCTTCCGGGACAGGGGGGTATGGCTACACCTTC; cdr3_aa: CASSSSGTGGYGYTF
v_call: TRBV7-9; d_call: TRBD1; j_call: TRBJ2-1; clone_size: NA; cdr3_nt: TGTGCCAGCAGCCCAGCGAGAAACAGGGGGTACAATGAGCAGTTCTTC; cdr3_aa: CASSPARNRGYNEQFF
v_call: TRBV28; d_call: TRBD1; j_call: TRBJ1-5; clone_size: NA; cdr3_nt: TGTGCCAGCAGTCTCCTGTCTGGGACAGACAATCAGCCCCAGCATTTT; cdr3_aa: CASSLLSGTDNQPQHF
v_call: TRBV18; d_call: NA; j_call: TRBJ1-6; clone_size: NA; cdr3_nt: TGTGCCAGCTCACCACAGGGATCCGGGAATTCACCCCTCCACTTT; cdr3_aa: CASSPQGSGNSPLHF
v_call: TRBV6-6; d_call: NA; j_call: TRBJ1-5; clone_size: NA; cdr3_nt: TGTGCCACGGAACCACCCTCAGGGCGTAATCAGCCCCAGCATTTT; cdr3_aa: CATEPPSGRNQPQHF
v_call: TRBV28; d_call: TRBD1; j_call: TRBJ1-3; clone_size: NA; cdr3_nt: TGTGCCAGCAGTTCGACAGGGAGAGGAAACACCATATATTTT; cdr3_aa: CASSSTGRGNTIYF
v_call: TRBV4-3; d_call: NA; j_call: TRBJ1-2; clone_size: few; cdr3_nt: TGCGCCAGCAGCCAAGAAAAAGGGAATGGCTACACCTTC; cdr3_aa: CASSQEKGNGYTF
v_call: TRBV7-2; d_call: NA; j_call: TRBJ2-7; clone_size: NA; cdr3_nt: TGTGCCAGCAGCAATTCATACGAGCAGTACTTC; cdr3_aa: CASSNSYEQYF
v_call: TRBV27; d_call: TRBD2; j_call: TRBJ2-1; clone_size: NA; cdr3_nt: TGTGCCAGCAGGGGGGTCACATTCACGAGCGGGAGCTCCTACAATGAGCAGTTCTTC; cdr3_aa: CASRGVTFTSGSSYNEQFF
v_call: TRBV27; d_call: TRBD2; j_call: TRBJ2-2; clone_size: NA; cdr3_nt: TGTGCCAGCAGTCTTTTCCCGGGACTAGCGGGATCCGGGGAGCTGTTTTTT; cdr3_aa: CASSLFPGLAGSGELFF
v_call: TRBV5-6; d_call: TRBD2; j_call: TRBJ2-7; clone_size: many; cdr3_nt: TGTGCCAGCAGCCTCAGACTAGCGGGGGTTCCCCACGAGCAGTACTTC; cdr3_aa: CASSLRLAGVPHEQYF
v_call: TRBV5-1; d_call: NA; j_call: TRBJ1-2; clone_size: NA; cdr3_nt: TGCGCCAGCAGCTTGCCAGGCTCAGGACAGAGCCTCTATGGCTACACCTTC; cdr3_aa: CASSLPGSGQSLYGYTF
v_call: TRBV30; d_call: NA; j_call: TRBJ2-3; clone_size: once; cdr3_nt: TGTGCCTGGAGGGCCCTAGGGGCAGATACGCAGTATTTT; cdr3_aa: CAWRALGADTQYF
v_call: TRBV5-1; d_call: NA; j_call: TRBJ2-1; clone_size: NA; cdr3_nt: TGCGCCAGCAGCCTGGTCCCAGGGGCGGGGGAGCAGTTCTTC; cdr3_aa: CASSLVPGAGEQFF
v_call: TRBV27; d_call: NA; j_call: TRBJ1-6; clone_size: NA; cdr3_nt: TGTGCCAGCAGTTTCCGGACAGCCAATTCACCCCTCCACTTT; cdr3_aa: CASSFRTANSPLHF
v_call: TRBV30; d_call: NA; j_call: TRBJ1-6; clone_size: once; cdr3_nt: TGTGCCTGGAGTGGTTACAGGAACAATTCACCCCTCCACTTT; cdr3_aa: CAWSGYRNNSPLHF
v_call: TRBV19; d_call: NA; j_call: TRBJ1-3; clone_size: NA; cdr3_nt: TGTGCCAGTACCTCCTCGGGGCGGGACACCATATATTTT; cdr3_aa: CASTSSGRDTIYF
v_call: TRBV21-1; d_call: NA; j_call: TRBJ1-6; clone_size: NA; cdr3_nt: TGTGCCAGCAGGTACACAGGGGCCACCCTCTCCTATAATTCACCCCTCCACTTT; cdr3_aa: CASRYTGATLSYNSPLHF
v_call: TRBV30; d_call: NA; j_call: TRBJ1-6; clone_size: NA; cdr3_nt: TGTGCCTGGAGTAATTCGGTCAGGGGATCCTATAATTCACCCCTCCACTTT; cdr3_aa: CAWSNSVRGSYNSPLHF
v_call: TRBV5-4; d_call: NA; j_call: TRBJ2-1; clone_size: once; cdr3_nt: TGTGCCAGCAGCTTGGCGGCGGGCAAGCAGTTCTTC; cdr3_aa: CASSLAAGKQFF
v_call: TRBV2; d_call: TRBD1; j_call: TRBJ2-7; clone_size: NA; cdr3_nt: TGTGCCAGCAGTGAAATGGACAGGGTGCACGAGCAGTACTTC; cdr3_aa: CASSEMDRVHEQYF
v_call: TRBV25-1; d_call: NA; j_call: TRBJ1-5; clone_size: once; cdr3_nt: TGTGCCAGCAGTGAGGGGACATTTCAGCCCCAGCATTTT; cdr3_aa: CASSEGTFQPQHF
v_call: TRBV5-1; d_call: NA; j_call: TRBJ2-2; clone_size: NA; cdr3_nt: TGCGCCAGCAGCTTGGGATTGTCAGCGAACACCGGGGAGCTGTTTTTT; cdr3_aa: CASSLGLSANTGELFF
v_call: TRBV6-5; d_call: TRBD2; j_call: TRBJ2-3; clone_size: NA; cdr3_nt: TGTGCCACCCGGGGGGACACAGATACGCAGTATTTT; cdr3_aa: CATRGDTDTQYF
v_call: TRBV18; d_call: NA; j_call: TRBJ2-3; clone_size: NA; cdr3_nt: TGTGCCAGCTCACCATGGCCGGAAACAGATACGCAGTATTTT; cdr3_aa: CASSPWPETDTQYF
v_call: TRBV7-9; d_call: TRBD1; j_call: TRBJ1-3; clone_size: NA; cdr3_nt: TGTGCCAGCAGCTTGCCGACAGGGGGCAACTCTGGAAACACCATATATTTT; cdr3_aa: CASSLPTGGNSGNTIYF
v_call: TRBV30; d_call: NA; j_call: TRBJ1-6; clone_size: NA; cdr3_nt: TGTGCCTGGAAGGGAACAGTGAGCTCCTATAATTCACCCCTCCACTTT; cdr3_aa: CAWKGTVSSYNSPLHF
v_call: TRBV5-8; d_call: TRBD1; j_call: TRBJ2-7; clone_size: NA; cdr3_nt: TGTGCCAGCAGCTATGGTGGGACAGGCATCTCCTACGAGCAGTACTTC; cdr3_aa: CASSYGGTGISYEQYF
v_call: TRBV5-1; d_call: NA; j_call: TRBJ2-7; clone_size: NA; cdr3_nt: TGCGCCAGCAGCGCTGGGGGGTTCTACGAGCAGTACTTC; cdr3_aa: CASSAGGFYEQYF
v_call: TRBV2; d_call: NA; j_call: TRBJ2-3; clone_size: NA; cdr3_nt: TGTGCCAGCAGTAAAAGTGGGTCAGGTGCAGATACGCAGTATTTT; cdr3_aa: CASSKSGSGADTQYF
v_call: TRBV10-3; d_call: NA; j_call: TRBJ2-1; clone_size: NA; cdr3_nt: TGTGCCATCAGTGATATATGGGAGCAGTTCTTC; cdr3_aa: CAISDIWEQFF
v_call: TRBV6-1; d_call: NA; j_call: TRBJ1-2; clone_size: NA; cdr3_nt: TGTGCCAGCAGTGAAGCAGGCAAAGGCTATGGCTACACCTTC; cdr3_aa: CASSEAGKGYGYTF
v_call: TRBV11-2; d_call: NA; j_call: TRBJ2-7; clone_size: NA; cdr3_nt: TGTGCCAGCAGCTTGGGGAAGGGTAGCGGATCCTACGAGCAGTACTTC; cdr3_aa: CASSLGKGSGSYEQYF
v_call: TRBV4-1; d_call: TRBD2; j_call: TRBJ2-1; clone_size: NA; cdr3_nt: TGCGCCAGCAGCCAAGACGAGCGGGGGGGTTACAATGAGCAGTTCTTC; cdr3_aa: CASSQDERGGYNEQFF
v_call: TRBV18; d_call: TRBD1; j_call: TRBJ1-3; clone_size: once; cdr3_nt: TGTGCCAGCTCACCGGACAGGACTCCCACCATATATTTT; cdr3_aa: CASSPDRTPTIYF
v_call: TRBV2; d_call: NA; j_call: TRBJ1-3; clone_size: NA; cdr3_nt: TGTGCCAGCAGTGAGGACGTTAGCCGCACCATATATTTT; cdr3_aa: CASSEDVSRTIYF
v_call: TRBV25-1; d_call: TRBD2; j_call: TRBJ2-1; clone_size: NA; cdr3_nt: TGTGCCAGCAGAGGCGGGGGTATTTACAATGAGCAGTTCTTC; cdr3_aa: CASRGGGIYNEQFF
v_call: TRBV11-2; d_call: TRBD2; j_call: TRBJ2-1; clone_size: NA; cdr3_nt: TGTGCCAGCAGCGCCACGGGGGGACTAGCGGGATATAGAAATGAGCAGTTCTTC; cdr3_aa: CASSATGGLAGYRNEQFF
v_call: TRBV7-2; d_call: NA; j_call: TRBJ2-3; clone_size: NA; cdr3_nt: TGTGCCAGCAGCCCACCCACGAGGGATACGCAGTATTTT; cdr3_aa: CASSPPTRDTQYF
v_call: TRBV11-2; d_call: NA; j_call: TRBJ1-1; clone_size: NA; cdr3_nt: TGTGCCAGCAGCTCGTACTGGGGCACTGAAGCTTTCTTT; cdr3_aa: CASSSYWGTEAFF
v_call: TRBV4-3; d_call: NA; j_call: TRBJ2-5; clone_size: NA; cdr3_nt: TGCGCCAGCAGCCAAGTCCGGTCTACCCAAGAGACCCAGTACTTC; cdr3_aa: CASSQVRSTQETQYF
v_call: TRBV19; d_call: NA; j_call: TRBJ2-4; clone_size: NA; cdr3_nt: TGTGCCAGTAGTATAGGTCAAACAATCGGAAACATTCAGTACTTC; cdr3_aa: CASSIGQTIGNIQYF
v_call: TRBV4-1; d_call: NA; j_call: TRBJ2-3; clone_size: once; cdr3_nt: TGCGCCAGCAGCCAAGGAAACCGTGGGGCCACAGATACGCAGTATTTT; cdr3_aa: CASSQGNRGATDTQYF
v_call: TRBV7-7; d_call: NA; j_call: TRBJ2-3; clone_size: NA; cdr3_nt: TGTGCTAGCAGCGTGGATAGTTCTAGCACAGATACGCAGTATTTT; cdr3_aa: CASSVDSSSTDTQYF
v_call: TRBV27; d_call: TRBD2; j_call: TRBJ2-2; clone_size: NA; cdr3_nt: TGTGCCAGCAGTCCTCTCCCCAGGAGCGGGGGCACGAAGTATGACACCGGGGAGCTGTTTTTT; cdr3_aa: CASSPLPRSGGTKYDTGELFF
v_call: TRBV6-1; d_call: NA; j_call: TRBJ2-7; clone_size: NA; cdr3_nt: TGTGCCAGCAGTGGGGAAAAAGGTTACGAGCAGTACTTC; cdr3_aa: CASSGEKGYEQYF
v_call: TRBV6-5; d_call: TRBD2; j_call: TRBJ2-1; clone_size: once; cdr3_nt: TGTGCCAGCAGTAGGCGGGGGAGGCAGTTCTTC; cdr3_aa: CASSRRGRQFF
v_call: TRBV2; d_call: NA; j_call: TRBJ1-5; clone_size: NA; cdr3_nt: TGTGCCAGCAGTGAAGCTGGCCGGAGCAATCAGCCCCAGCATTTT; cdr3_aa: CASSEAGRSNQPQHF
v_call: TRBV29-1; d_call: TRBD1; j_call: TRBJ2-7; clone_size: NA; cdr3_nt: TGCAGCGCCGGGGGACAGGGGTTGGAGCAGTACTTC; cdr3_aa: CSAGGQGLEQYF
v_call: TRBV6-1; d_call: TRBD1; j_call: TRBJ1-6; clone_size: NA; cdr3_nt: TGTGCCAGCGGGACAGGAAATTCACCCCTCCACTTT; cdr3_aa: CASGTGNSPLHF